What follows are 6 T cell receptor beta chains derived from one specimen sequenced in a study of CD8 T cells in ankylosing spondylitis. Broader study findings: There was a TCR beta motif, made of 7 to 9 highly homologous variants, that appeared characteristic of ankylosing spondylitis blood.

Via MiXCR, TCRdb re-called the 5' RACE reads, giving one row per CDR3 protein. The sample contains more than 500,000 distinct CDR3 sequences, about 5.4% of which appear only once. These TCRs are of unknown antigen specificity. Source material: blood, either unsorted or a sorted T cell fraction (not recorded which). These receptor sequences come from a male donor with ankylosing spondylitis.

There are many counts of this clonotype. The chain recombines TRBV4-2 with TRBJ2-7, with 7 bases aligning to TRBD1. Germline V CDR1 and CDR2: LGHNA, YNFKEQ. J lost 1 base, V lost 0 bases, and 9 bases had no gene match. The CDR3 loop spans 17 amino acids. CDR3 protein: CASSQEISAGGSYEQYF. In DNA, the CDR3 is TGTGCCAGCAGCCAAGAAATATCTGCAGGGGGTTCCTACGAGCAGTACTTC.

There are many counts of this clonotype. V is TRBV6-5 and J is TRBJ1-4, with TRBD1 as a possible D gene (5 bases). Per the germline V gene, CDR1 is MNHEY and CDR2 is SVGAGI. This CDR3 comprises 14 residues. Trimming pared 3 bases from V and 8 bases from J, leaving 13 bases between. In DNA, the CDR3 is TGTGCCAGCAGTTATAGGGGTAATATAGAAAAACTGTTTTTT. Translation gives CASSYRGNIEKLFF.

This clonotype was detected many times. V and J are TRBV10-3 and TRBJ2-7, with 11 nucleotides matching TRBD1. V dropped 5 bases and J dropped 4; count of bases not matched to a gene: 7. Looked up from germline, CDR1 is ENHRY and CDR2 is SYGVKD. The CDR3 is 15 amino acids. CDR3 nucleotide sequence: TGTGCCATCAGTAAGGGACAGGGGGTCGAATACGAGCAGTACTTC. It is translated as CAISKGQGVEYEQYF.

This clonotype was picked up many times. V and J are TRBV9 and TRBJ2-7; the match to TRBD1 covers 9 bases. This CDR3 has 15 amino acids. The germline V gene has CDR1 SGDLS and CDR2 YYNGEE. Trimming took 4 bases from V and 5 from J; bases not matched to a gene: 10. The CDR3 nucleotides read TGTGCCAGCAGCTCCCTGGGGACAGGGTCCCACGAGCAGTACTTC. It encodes CASSSLGTGSHEQYF.

This clonotype occurred many times. V gene TRBV27 combines with J gene TRBJ2-7, with D hard to call. V lost 5 bases, J lost 3 bases, and 17 bases lay in between. The CDR3 loop spans 15 amino acids. The V gene's germline CDR1 is MNHEY and CDR2 SMNVEV (reference sequence). CDR3 DNA sequence: TGTGCCAGCAGTCTCTCGACCCTGGCCCTCTACGAGCAGTACTTC. This encodes CASSLSTLALYEQYF.

This clonotype was detected many times. CDR3 in amino acids: CSARPLESNQPQHF. CDR3 bases: TGCAGTGCTAGACCCTTAGAAAGCAATCAGCCCCAGCATTTT. The genes are TRBV20-1 and TRBJ1-5; no clear D. The CDR3 extends over 14 amino acids. V dropped 2 bases and J dropped 1 base, with 9 bases sitting between them. The germline CDR1 and CDR2 sequences are DFQATT and SNEGSKA (reference sequence).